Sequencing of this T cell receptor (beta chain) was carried out in a study of T cell responses to AZD1222 COVID-19 vaccine. The germline gives CDR1 SEHNR, CDR2 FQNEAQ (reference sequence). The CDR3 runs 15 residues. The junction had 9 bases not matched to a gene; V was cut back by 7 bases and J by 2 bases. This table comes from immunoSEQ multiplex PCR, and its TCRdb copy is limited to in-frame clones, with some not included. The table shows about 140,000 clones, with 88% occurring only once. The clonotype comes from an adult who received the AZD1222 COVID-19 vaccine. The sequencing used peripheral blood, collected 28 days after the second AZD1222 dose. V and J are TRBV7-9 and TRBJ1-1; 8 positions match TRBD1. The CDR3 spells CASNNQDRDNTEAFF. CDR3 coding DNA: TGTGCCAGCAACAACCAGGACAGGGACAACACTGAAGCTTTCTTT.